The next 29 T cell receptor beta chains were all read from a single sample in a study of blood T cell repertoires in COVID-19. This table comes from immunoSEQ multiplex PCR, and its TCRdb copy is limited to in-frame clones, with some not included. The sample includes about 70,000 clones, 86% seen only once; the top ten take about 4.2%. The specimen was peripheral blood. The source of these receptors is a man between 65 and 85 years old with active COVID-19.

The chain recombines TRBV3-1 (or the pseudogene TRBV3-2) with TRBJ1-2; D might be TRBD1 (6 bases). CDR1 is LGHDT and CDR2 is YNNKEL in the germline V gene (reference sequence). The germline V and J ends were trimmed by 0 bases and 6 bases, with 14 bases remaining between them. The CDR3 loop spans 15 amino acids. CDR3 residues: CASSQDSRQGHGYTF. CDR3 in DNA: TGTGCCAGCAGCCAAGATTCTCGTCAGGGGCATGGCTACACCTTC.

In its sample, this clone was seen once. The chain has TRBV13 and TRBJ2-1, with 8 bases lining up with TRBD2. V was pared by 6 bases and J by 12 bases, with 10 bases of the junction left unmatched. The CDR3 has 13 amino acids. Germline V gives CDR1 PRHDT, CDR2 FYEKMQ (reference sequence). The CDR3 DNA is TGTGCCAGCAGGATGACTAGCGTCCCGTGGCAGTTCTTC. As protein: CASRMTSVPWQFF.

The chain uses TRBV18 and TRBJ2-7; maybe TRBD2 (5 bases). V lost 4 bases and J lost 2, with 18 bases in between. Germline assignment: CDR1 KGHSH and CDR2 LQKENI. This CDR3 has 16 residues. In DNA form, the CDR3 reads TGTGCCAGCTCACAGAACGGGGTGAACCCCGCCTACGAGCAGTACTTC. This encodes CASSQNGVNPAYEQYF.

The chain combines TRBV12-3 or TRBV12-4 with TRBJ2-7, with TRBD1 as a possible D gene (6 bases). Trimming removed 6 bases from V and 0 bases from J, with 9 bases in between. The CDR3 consists of 13 residues. Here the CDR3 reads CASSGDTSYEQYF. The CDR3 bases are TGTGCCAGCAGCGGGGACACCTCCTACGAGCAGTACTTC.

This clone came up once. This rearrangement joins TRBV7-2 to TRBJ2-7; 10 bases line up with TRBD2. From germline, CDR1 is SGHTA and CDR2 FQGNSA. This CDR3 is 14 amino acids long. Germline trimming cut 6 bases from V and 6 bases from J; bases unmatched to any gene: 8. CDR3 coding DNA: TGTGCCAGCAGAGCAAGCGGGAGGGCTGGCGAGCAGTACTTC. This codes for CASRASGRAGEQYF.

The chain is built from TRBV12-3 or TRBV12-4 and TRBJ2-5; no reliable D call. V was cut by 5 bases and J by 5 bases, with 6 bases left in between. This CDR3 region has 11 residues. CDR3 in amino acids: CASSPRETQYF. The CDR3 DNA sequence: TGTGCCAGCAGTCCCCGGGAGACCCAGTACTTC.

V gene TRBV4-3 combines with J gene TRBJ1-4; the D gene is possibly TRBD1 (5 bases). CDR1 LGHNA and CDR2 YSLEER come from the germline V gene. V was trimmed by 1 base and J by 7 bases, leaving 7 bases between them. This CDR3 is 13 amino acids long. CDR3 coding DNA: TGCGCCAGCAGCCAAGTGCAGGGTGAAAAACTGTTTTTT. This gives the protein CASSQVQGEKLFF.

This clone was seen a handful of times. The chain combines TRBV15 with TRBJ2-1; D may be TRBD2 (5 bases). The CDR3 is made up of 14 amino acids. CDR1 is LNHNV, CDR2 YYDKDF, per germline (reference sequence). Trimming stripped 2 bases from V and 7 bases from J, with 12 bases between. The CDR3, as DNA: TGTGCCACCAGCAGACCCAGCCCGGGGAATGAGCAGTTCTTC. Its protein is CATSRPSPGNEQFF.

The CDR3 nucleotides read TGTGCCAGCAGTTGGGGACAGGGGAACACCGGGGAGCTGTTTTTT. Translating it yields CASSWGQGNTGELFF. This chain uses TRBV6-5 with TRBJ2-2; 9 bases match TRBD1. The CDR3 is made up of 15 amino acids. V dropped 4 bases and J dropped 1; count of bases not matched to a gene: 1. Per the germline V gene, CDR1 is MNHEY and CDR2 is SVGAGI.

This rearrangement joins TRBV4-2 to TRBJ1-2; D call uncertain. The CDR3 sequence is 16 residues long. Trimming left V 0 bases short and J 5 bases short, with 16 bases between. Germline V gene lookup returns CDR1 LGHNA and CDR2 YNFKEQ. CDR3 region: CASSQDLLADPYGYTF. Written as DNA, the CDR3 is TGTGCCAGCAGCCAAGATCTCTTGGCAGATCCTTATGGCTACACCTTC.

The chain recombines TRBV29-1 with TRBJ2-3, with 7 bases identical to TRBD1. CDR3 length: 13 residues. CDR1 and CDR2 (germline): SQVTM, ANQGSEA. The J segment lost 4 bases and the V segment lost 0 bases, leaving 1 base of the junction unmatched. CDR3 protein: CSVEETGADTQYF. DNA of the CDR3: TGCAGCGTTGAAGAAACAGGGGCAGATACGCAGTATTTT.

V usage is TRBV5-1 and J usage is TRBJ2-7, with D tentatively TRBD1 (5 bases). V was trimmed by 4 bases and J by 2 bases, leaving 19 bases between them. Germline CDR1 SGHRS, CDR2 YFSETQ. CDR3 length equals 16 residues. Here the CDR3 DNA reads TGCGCCAGCAGCGCCCATTGGACAAGTGGGGCCTACGAGCAGTACTTC. Translated, it gives CASSAHWTSGAYEQYF.

V is TRBV19 and J is TRBJ1-4; no definite D call. Germline V gene data show CDR1 as LNHDA and CDR2 as SQIVND (reference sequence). V gave up 7 bases and J gave up 3 bases, with 15 bases separating them. The CDR3 is made up of 15 amino acids. CDR3 loop: CASTPIQAPNEKLFF. For the CDR3, the DNA is TGTGCCAGTACCCCCATCCAAGCCCCTAATGAAAAACTGTTTTTT. Together with reference TRBV19 and TRBJ1-4, the CDR3 gives the full variable domain: DGGITQSPKYLFRKEGQNVTLSCEQNLNHDAMYWYRQDPGQGLRLIYYSQIVNDFQKGDIAEGYSVSREKKESFPLTVTSAQKNPTAFYLCASTPIQAPNEKLFFGSGTQLSVL.

J is TRBJ2-7 and V is TRBV7-2; 8 bases match TRBD2. This CDR3 comprises 12 residues. Germline-derived CDR1 and CDR2 are SGHTA and FQGNSA. The CDR3 spells CASRGGSYEQYF. For the CDR3, the DNA is TGTGCTAGCCGGGGGGGGAGCTACGAGCAGTACTTC.

The chain uses TRBV28 and TRBJ2-2, with 7 bases lining up with TRBD1. CDR1 and CDR2 from the germline V gene are MDHEN and SYDVKM. Trimming removed 1 base from V and 4 bases from J; junction bases left unmatched: 3. This CDR3 is 15 amino acids long. In DNA form, the CDR3 reads TGTGCCAGCAGTTTATTGGCAGGGGGCACCGGGGAGCTGTTTTTT. It codes for CASSLLAGGTGELFF.

The rearrangement joins TRBV4-2 to TRBJ1-1; no clear D gene. The CDR3 extends over 16 amino acids. Trimming cost V 4 bases and J 2 bases, with 17 bases left between them. CDR1 LGHNA and CDR2 YNFKEQ come from the germline V gene. For the CDR3, the DNA is TGTGCCAGCAGCCCCCGGCGCGGCACGGTAAACACTGAAGCTTTCTTT. Protein: CASSPRRGTVNTEAFF.

The rearrangement joins TRBV5-1 to TRBJ2-5; 9 nucleotides align to TRBD2. With V trimmed by 5 bases and J by 3 bases, 5 bases remained unmatched. This CDR3 spans 14 amino acids. Germline V gives CDR1 SGHRS, CDR2 YFSETQ. In nucleotides, the CDR3 is TGCGCCAGCAGGACGGGACTAGCTAAAGAGACCCAGTACTTC. The encoded protein is CASRTGLAKETQYF.

The rearrangement uses TRBV2 and TRBJ2-6; a possible D gene is TRBD2 (5 bases). This CDR3 spans 14 amino acids. With 5 bases removed from V and 4 bases from J, the gap between germline ends came to 9 bases. From germline, CDR1 is SNHLY and CDR2 FYNNEI. In nucleotides, the CDR3 is TGTGCCAGCAGTCCGGGGTCCGGGGCCAACGTCCTGACTTTC. Encoded protein: CASSPGSGANVLTF.

This clone was counted between two and nine times. This chain's CDR3 is CASSFPGRETQYF. CDR3 sequence (DNA): TGTGCCAGCAGCTTTCCGGGAAGAGAGACCCAGTACTTC. The chain links TRBV5-6 to TRBJ2-5, with D possibly TRBD2 on 5 matching bases. The CDR3 extends over 13 amino acids. Germline V gives CDR1 SGHDT, CDR2 YYEEEE. V dropped 2 bases and J dropped 4 bases, with 9 bases sitting between them.

J is TRBJ1-3 and V is TRBV3-1 (or the pseudogene TRBV3-2); tentatively, D is TRBD1 (6 bases). V lost 0 bases and J lost 5, with 11 bases in between. The germline gives CDR1 LGHDT, CDR2 YNNKEL (reference sequence). This CDR3 has 15 amino acids. The CDR3 nucleotides read TGTGCCAGCAGCCAAGATCGGGGGGCGCGAAACACCATATATTTT. Translation gives CASSQDRGARNTIYF.

The rearrangement links TRBV30 to TRBJ1-2, with a weak D call TRBD1 (6 bases). In germline, CDR1 is GTSNPN, CDR2 SVGIG (reference sequence). V lost 5 bases to trimming and J lost 2 bases, with 9 bases between them. The CDR3 extends over 12 amino acids. In nucleotides, the CDR3 is TGTGCCTGGGGGGGGGCCAACTATGGCTACACCTTC. Translating it yields CAWGGANYGYTF.

The rearrangement joins TRBV12-3 or TRBV12-4 to TRBJ2-7; 8 bases fit TRBD2. The V and J ends lost 8 bases and 0 bases, in that order; junction bases with no gene match: 3. This CDR3 region has 13 residues. The CDR3 is CASGSGASYEQYF. CDR3 coding DNA: TGTGCCAGCGGTAGCGGGGCCTCCTACGAGCAGTACTTC.

This chain joins TRBV24-1 and TRBJ2-3, with 14 nucleotides matching TRBD2. In germline, CDR1 is KGHDR, CDR2 SFDVKD. After removal of 4 bases from V and 4 bases from J, the junction contained 3 bases not matched to a gene. This CDR3 is 16 amino acids long. The CDR3: CATSDPGLAGADTQYF. DNA for the CDR3: TGTGCCACCAGTGACCCGGGACTAGCGGGAGCAGATACGCAGTATTTT.

The J gene is TRBJ2-2, the V gene TRBV11-1; D is uncertain. Germline loops: CDR1 SGHAT, CDR2 FQDESV (reference sequence). The CDR3 loop spans 12 amino acids. The V and J ends lost 3 bases and 5 bases respectively, with 4 bases between them. The CDR3 reads CASSLYTGELFF. The DNA of the CDR3 is TGTGCCAGCAGCTTGTATACCGGGGAGCTGTTTTTT.

V and J are TRBV4-1 and TRBJ2-7, with D perhaps TRBD1 (5 bases). Between the trimmed V and J ends, which lost 0 bases and 6 bases, there was a span of 12 bases. Per the germline V gene, CDR1 is MGHRA and CDR2 is YSYEKL. The CDR3 spans 14 residues. DNA for the CDR3: TGCGCCAGCAGCCAAGAGGAGCGACAGCGCGAGCAGTACTTC. It codes for CASSQEERQREQYF.

As for this clone: The junction differs from germline at one of its ends, possibly a read error. This chain links TRBV6-2 or TRBV6-3 with TRBJ1-5; no clear D gene. Germline CDR1 is MNHEY and CDR2 is SVGEGT. There are 15 residues in the CDR3. This CDR3 is CASSYVAYSSQPQHF. In DNA, the CDR3 is TGTGCCAGCAGTTACGTGGCTTATAGCAGTCAGCCCCAGCATTTT.

This clone came up once. V and J are TRBV7-9 and TRBJ2-3; D perhaps matches TRBD1 (7 bases). CDR3 length: 17 residues. Germline values: CDR1 SEHNR, CDR2 FQNEAQ (reference sequence). Trimming left V 5 bases short and J 0 bases short, with 18 bases between. CDR3 protein: CASSPRGAAPSTDTQYF. The CDR3 nucleotides are TGTGCCAGCAGCCCCAGGGGGGCGGCCCCTAGCACAGATACGCAGTATTTT.

A single count supports this clone. The chain employs TRBV7-2 and TRBJ1-3; D is perhaps TRBD1 (5 bases). The germline V gene has CDR1 SGHTA and CDR2 FQGNSA. The length of the CDR3 is 15 residues. The V and J ends lost 7 bases and 3 bases respectively, with 16 bases between them. CDR3 amino acids: CASTLGRVGGNTIYF. Here the CDR3 DNA reads TGTGCCAGCACCCTTGGCAGGGTCGGTGGAAACACCATATATTTT.

V usage is TRBV12-3 or TRBV12-4 and J usage is TRBJ2-7; maybe TRBD1 (5 bases). CDR3 length: 13 amino acids. Trimming removed 7 bases from V and 1 base from J, with 11 bases in between. The CDR3 DNA reads TGTGCCAGCACCTTTCAGGGTTCCTACGAGCAGTACTTC. This encodes CASTFQGSYEQYF.